One and the same sample provided the 11 T cell receptor beta chains below, sequenced in a study of shared clonotypes between healthy human individuals. Assay: immunoSEQ multiplex PCR; the TCRdb copy retains only in-frame clones and omits some. The table shows 2 million to 3 million clones, with roughly nine tenths occurring only once. The sequencing sample was made of naive CD4+ T cells sorted from blood. Specified subset: CD45RA+ positively selected. All receptors derive from a man younger than 30 in good health.

The gene calls are TRBV5-1 and TRBJ2-3; D assignment may be TRBD1 or TRBD2 (5 bases each). Germline CDR1 is SGHRS and CDR2 is YFSETQ. Trimming took 3 bases from V and 6 from J, leaving 14 bases between them. There are 14 residues in the CDR3. CDR3 DNA: TGCGCCAGCAGCTCCGGGACCCCCCTCGATACGCAGTATTTT. Protein product: CASSSGTPLDTQYF.

This clone has a single count. CDR3 in amino acids: CASSEAGFIQPQHF. The CDR3 nucleotides read TGTGCCAGCAGTGAAGCAGGGTTTATTCAGCCCCAGCATTTT. The chain uses TRBV6-1 and TRBJ1-5; no definite D call. This CDR3 comprises 14 residues. The V gene's germline CDR1 is MNHNS and CDR2 SASEGT. V dropped 0 bases and J dropped 6 bases, with 9 bases sitting between them.

V gene TRBV5-4 combines with J gene TRBJ2-7; TRBD1 agrees at 10 bases. Per the germline V gene, CDR1 is SGHNT and CDR2 is YYREEE (reference sequence). Trimming took 4 bases from V and 2 from J; bases not matched to a gene: 9. This CDR3 is built from 16 residues. CDR3 sequence: CASSVGDRGGTYEQYF. The DNA for the CDR3 is TGTGCCAGCAGCGTGGGGGACAGGGGAGGAACCTACGAGCAGTACTTC.

The chain uses TRBV7-3 and TRBJ2-3, with D possibly TRBD2 on 6 matching bases. The CDR3 is 19 residues long. Germline CDR1 and CDR2: SGHTA and FQGTGA. The V end lost 0 bases, the J end lost 0 bases, and 19 bases lay between the germline ends. The CDR3 loop reads CASSLTRAGIWQSTDTQYF. The CDR3 DNA reads as TGTGCCAGCAGCTTAACTCGGGCGGGGATTTGGCAGAGCACAGATACGCAGTATTTT.

The chain recombines TRBV7-2 with TRBJ1-5; D is ambiguous. Per the germline V gene, CDR1 is SGHTA and CDR2 is FQGNSA. This CDR3 spans 14 amino acids. The germline V and J ends were trimmed by 1 base and 4 bases, with 8 bases remaining between them. CDR3 sequence (DNA): TGTGCCAGCAGCTTAGAGAGCCGGAATCAGCCCCAGCATTTT. This translates into CASSLESRNQPQHF.

With regard to this clone: This sample also contains other DNA sequences that code for the same CDR3. The gene calls are TRBV9 and TRBJ1-1; perhaps TRBD1 as D (5 bases). This CDR3 has 13 residues. In germline, CDR1 is SGDLS, CDR2 YYNGEE. V was shortened by 4 bases and J by 1 base, with 8 bases between the two germline ends. For the CDR3, the DNA is TGTGCCAGCAGCAGGGGAGGGAACACTGAAGCTTTCTTT. It yields the protein CASSRGGNTEAFF.

This rearrangement joins TRBV19 to TRBJ1-2; D perhaps matches TRBD1 (5 bases). The germline gives CDR1 LNHDA, CDR2 SQIVND (reference sequence). The V end lost 3 bases, the J end lost 6 bases, and 17 bases lay between the germline ends. CDR3 size: 15 residues. CDR3 DNA: TGTGCCAGTAGTATCTTGGGACTCAAAACTAATGGCTACACCTTC. Its protein product is CASSILGLKTNGYTF.

The rearrangement links TRBV19 to TRBJ1-6; weak D call: TRBD1 (6 bases). Trimming removed 5 bases from V and 7 bases from J, with 18 bases in between. Germline-derived CDR1 and CDR2 are LNHDA and SQIVND (reference sequence). The CDR3 totals 16 residues. The CDR3 protein is CASSRKGQLPNSPLHF. The CDR3 DNA reads TGTGCCAGTAGTCGTAAGGGACAACTACCAAATTCACCCCTCCACTTT.

The chain combines TRBV11-2 with TRBJ2-5; either TRBD1 or TRBD2 may supply D (5 bases each). V dropped 5 bases and J dropped 7 bases, with 14 bases sitting between them. The CDR3 contains 13 residues. Per germline, CDR1 SGHAT and CDR2 FQNNGV. This chain's CDR3 is CASSLGDRGTQYF. The DNA for the CDR3 is TGTGCCAGCAGCCTAGGGGACCGTGGGACCCAGTACTTC.

This chain uses TRBV5-4 with TRBJ2-5; 8 bases align to TRBD1. V shed 3 bases and J 5 bases; nucleotides not matched to a gene: 9. The length of the CDR3 is 15 residues. Germline V gene lookup returns CDR1 SGHNT and CDR2 YYREEE (reference sequence). The CDR3 DNA sequence: TGTGCCAGCAGCTCCTCCAGGGGGCGCGGGGAGACCCAGTACTTC. This gives the protein CASSSSRGRGETQYF. Full variable domain (rest looked up from reference TRBV5-4 and TRBJ2-5): ETGVTQSPTHLIKTRGQQVTLRCSSQSGHNTVSWYQQALGQGPQFIFQYYREEENGRGNFPPRFSGLQFPNYSSELNVNALELDDSALYLCASSSSRGRGETQYFGPGTRLLVL.

The chain links TRBV6-5 to TRBJ2-2; D gene unclear. Per germline, CDR1 MNHEY and CDR2 SVGAGI. V was clipped by 2 bases and J by 2 bases, with 6 bases between them. CDR3 length equals 14 residues. CDR3 loop: CASSYRLNTGELFF. Written as DNA, the CDR3 is TGTGCCAGCAGTTACCGGCTTAACACCGGGGAGCTGTTTTTT.